Below are 5 T cell receptor beta chains sequenced from a single sample in a study of CXCR3-negative and CXCR3-positive naive CD8 T cells. Through 5' RACE with UMI labels, the TRB cDNA libraries were prepared. TCRdb re-called the 5' RACE reads and catalogs CDR3 proteins one per entry, DNA excluded. The listing contains 35,000 to 55,000 distinct CDR3 sequences. The material sequenced was naive CXCR3- CD8+ T cells from blood. As to subset: CD45RO-CCR7+CD27+CD95- naive CD8+ T cells lacking CXCR3 (TNR3-). These receptor sequences come from a human donor in good health. Some clones in this sample may be carry-over from other donors' samples.

The chain joins TRBV7-9 to TRBJ2-7. In germline, CDR1 is SEHNR, CDR2 FQNEAQ (reference sequence). This CDR3 is built from 12 residues. The CDR3 is CASGFGSYEQYF.

V gene TRBV29-1 combines with J gene TRBJ2-1; the TCRdb call, TRBD1, lacks DNA for checking. Germline assignment: CDR1 SQVTM and CDR2 ANQGSEA. The CDR3 consists of 12 residues. The chain's CDR3 is CSVEGVWDEQFF.

The V and J genes are TRBV4-1 and TRBJ2-7. The CDR3 spans 15 residues. CDR1 and CDR2 from the germline V gene are MGHRA and YSYEKL. The CDR3 protein is CASSQVVRSSYEQYF.

The chain's CDR3 is CSVAGSTGELFF. The chain employs TRBV29-1 and TRBJ2-2. Germline CDR1 SQVTM, CDR2 ANQGSEA. This CDR3 is 12 amino acids long.

This chain uses TRBV12-3 or TRBV12-4 with TRBJ1-6. There are 13 residues in the CDR3. Here the CDR3 reads CASSLGVNSPLHF.